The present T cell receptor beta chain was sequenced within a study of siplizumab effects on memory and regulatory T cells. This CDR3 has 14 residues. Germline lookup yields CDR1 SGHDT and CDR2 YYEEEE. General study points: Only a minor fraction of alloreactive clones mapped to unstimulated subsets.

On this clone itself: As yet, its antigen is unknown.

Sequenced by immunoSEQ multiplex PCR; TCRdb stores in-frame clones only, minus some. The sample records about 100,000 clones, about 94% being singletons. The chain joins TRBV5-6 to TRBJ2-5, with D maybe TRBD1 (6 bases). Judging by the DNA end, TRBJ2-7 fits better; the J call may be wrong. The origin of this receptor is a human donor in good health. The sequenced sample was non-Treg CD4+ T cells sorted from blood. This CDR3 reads CASSLLQGTYEQYF. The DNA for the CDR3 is TGTGCCAGCAGCTTGCTTCAGGGGACCTACGAGCAGTACTTC.